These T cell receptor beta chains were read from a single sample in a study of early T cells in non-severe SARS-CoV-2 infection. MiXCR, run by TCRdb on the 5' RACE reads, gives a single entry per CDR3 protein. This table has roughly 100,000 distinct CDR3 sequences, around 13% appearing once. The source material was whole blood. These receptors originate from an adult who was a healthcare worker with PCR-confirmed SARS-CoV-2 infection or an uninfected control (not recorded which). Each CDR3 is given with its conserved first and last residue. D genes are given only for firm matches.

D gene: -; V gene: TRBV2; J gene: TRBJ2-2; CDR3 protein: CASRGTPGYLTGELFF
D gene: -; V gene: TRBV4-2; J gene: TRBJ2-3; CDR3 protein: CASSQVGTDTQYF
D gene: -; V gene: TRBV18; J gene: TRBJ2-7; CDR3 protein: CASSLTSSRPASEQYF
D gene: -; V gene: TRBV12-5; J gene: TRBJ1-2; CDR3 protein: CASGSFDGPSPSYGYTF
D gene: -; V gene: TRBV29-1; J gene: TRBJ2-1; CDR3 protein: CSVAEDVYNEQFF
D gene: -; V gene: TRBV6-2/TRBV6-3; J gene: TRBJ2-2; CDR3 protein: CASTYDTPGELFF
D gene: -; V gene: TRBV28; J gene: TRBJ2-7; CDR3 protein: CASSFWTRFYEQYF
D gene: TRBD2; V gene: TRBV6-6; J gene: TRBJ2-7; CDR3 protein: CASSPGLAGYEQYF
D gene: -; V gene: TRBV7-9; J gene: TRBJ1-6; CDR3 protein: CASSLNSGPDNTPLHF
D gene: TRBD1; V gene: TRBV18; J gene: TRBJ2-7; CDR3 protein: CASSLLTGDPYEQYF
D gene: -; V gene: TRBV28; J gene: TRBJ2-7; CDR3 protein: CASSSRYEQYF
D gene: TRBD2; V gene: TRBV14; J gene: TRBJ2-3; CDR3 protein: CASSQGLAGTDTQYF
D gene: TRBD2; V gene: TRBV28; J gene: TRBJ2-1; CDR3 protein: CASSALIGLANNEQFF
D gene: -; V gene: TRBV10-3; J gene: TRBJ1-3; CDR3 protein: CASFSGNTIYF